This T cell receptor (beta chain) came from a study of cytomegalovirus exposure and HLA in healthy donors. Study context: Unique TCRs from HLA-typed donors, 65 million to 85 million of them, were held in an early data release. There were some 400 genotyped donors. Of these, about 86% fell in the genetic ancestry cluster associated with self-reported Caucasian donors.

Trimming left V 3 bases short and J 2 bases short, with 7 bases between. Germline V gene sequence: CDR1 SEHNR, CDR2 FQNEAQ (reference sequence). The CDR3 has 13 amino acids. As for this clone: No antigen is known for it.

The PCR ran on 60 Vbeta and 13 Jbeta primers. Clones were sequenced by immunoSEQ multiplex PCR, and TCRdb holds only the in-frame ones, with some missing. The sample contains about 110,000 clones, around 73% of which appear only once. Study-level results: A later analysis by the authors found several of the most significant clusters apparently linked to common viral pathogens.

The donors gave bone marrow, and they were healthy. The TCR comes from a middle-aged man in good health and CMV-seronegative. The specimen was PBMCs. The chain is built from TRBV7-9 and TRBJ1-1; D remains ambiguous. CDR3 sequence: CASSFNRNTEAFF. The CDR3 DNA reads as TGTGCCAGCAGCTTTAATAGAAACACTGAAGCTTTCTTT.